This T cell receptor beta chain was sequenced for a study of T-cell reconstitution after alpha-beta-depleted transplantation in children. As it was prepared, the TCRbeta library received unique molecular identifiers. A single record per CDR3 protein comes from TCRdb applying MiXCR to the PCR reads. Seen here are around 240,000 distinct CDR3 sequences, approximately 8% observed once, and the top ten hold less than 8%. The table lists this clonotype with many counts. V lost 1 base to trimming and J lost 6 bases, with 12 bases between them. The germline V gene encodes CDR1 DFQATT and CDR2 SNEGSKA (reference sequence). This CDR3 comprises 14 residues.

The receptor was derived from a male patient between 10 and 17 years old who had a stem cell transplant for acute lymphoblastic leukemia, so the T cells may come from the graft donor. The source material was PBMCs, mostly from graft donor cells, sampled 180 days after TCRalphabeta/CD19-depleted stem cell transplant. The chain uses TRBV20-1 and TRBJ2-2; TRBD1 might be the D (5 bases). The CDR3 DNA is TGCAGTGCTAGAGGTCCGACAGTTCCCGGGGAGCTGTTTTTT. It codes for CSARGPTVPGELFF.